Listed below are T cell receptor beta chains from one sample, sequenced in a study of blood T cell repertoires in COVID-19. The protocol was immunoSEQ multiplex PCR, while the TCRdb copy is restricted to in-frame clones and leaves out a portion. The sample carries 150,000 to 250,000 clones, 94% recorded once. Sample: peripheral blood. The receptors were sampled from a man younger than 45 with COVID-19, enrolled during active disease. Each CDR3 is given with its conserved first and last residue. A D gene is named only where the DNA matches it firmly. Clone size is given for some rows only: seen once, a few or many times, or a class if the clone is expanded.

V	D	J	size	CDR3	DNA
TRBV2	NA	TRBJ1-2	NA	CASSAVGGDFYGYTF	TGTGCCAGCAGTGCCGTCGGCGGGGACTTCTATGGCTACACCTTC
TRBV3-1/TRBV3-2	TRBD1	TRBJ1-2	NA	CASSQMTGGNYGYTF	TGTGCCAGCAGCCAGATGACAGGGGGCAACTATGGCTACACCTTC
TRBV5-5	TRBD1	TRBJ1-2	NA	CASSIRQGDGYTF	TGTGCCAGCAGCATTCGACAGGGGGATGGCTACACCTTC
TRBV5-4	NA	TRBJ1-6	once	CASSLDRDGAYNSPLHF	TGTGCCAGCAGCTTGGACAGGGATGGGGCCTATAATTCACCCCTCCACTTT
TRBV4-1	NA	TRBJ1-1	NA	CASSQPGTAEGAFF	TGCGCCAGCAGCCAGCCCGGGACGGCGGAGGGGGCTTTCTTT
TRBV28	TRBD1	TRBJ2-7	NA	CASCPGQGVYEQYF	TGTGCCAGCTGCCCTGGACAGGGCGTTTACGAGCAGTACTTC
TRBV5-6	TRBD2	TRBJ2-1	NA	CASSLVAGGHPEQFF	TGTGCCAGCAGCTTGGTAGCGGGGGGGCATCCTGAGCAGTTCTTC
TRBV10-3	NA	TRBJ2-2	NA	CAISETENTGELFF	TGTGCCATCAGTGAGACAGAGAACACCGGGGAGCTGTTTTTT
TRBV9	NA	TRBJ1-3	once	CASSFGEAAGNTIYF	TGTGCCAGCAGCTTTGGGGAGGCGGCTGGAAACACCATATATTTT
TRBV15	NA	TRBJ1-3	NA	CATSRTAGNTIYF	TGTGCCACCAGCAGGACAGCCGGAAACACCATATATTTT
TRBV7-9	TRBD1	TRBJ1-3	NA	CASSSTGTGETGNTIYF	TGTGCCAGCAGTTCGACCGGGACAGGGGAAACTGGAAACACCATATATTTT
TRBV10-3	TRBD1	TRBJ1-4	NA	CAISESGTGIGTVKKLFF	TGTGCCATCAGTGAGTCGGGGACAGGTATTGGTACAGTGAAAAAACTGTTTTTT
TRBV11-2	TRBD2	TRBJ2-5	NA	CASSLEGLAEPQETQYF	TGTGCCAGCAGCTTGGAGGGACTAGCGGAGCCCCAAGAGACCCAGTACTTC
TRBV10-1	TRBD2	TRBJ2-3	once	CASSVAGFTDTQYF	TGCGCCAGCAGTGTAGCGGGCTTCACAGATACGCAGTATTTT
TRBV6-1	TRBD1	TRBJ1-6	NA	CASSEFGLAGGFYNSPLHF	TGTGCCAGCAGTGAATTCGGTTTGGCAGGGGGCTTCTATAATTCACCCCTCCACTTT
TRBV18	NA	TRBJ1-5	NA	CASSPYPTGNNQPQHF	TGTGCCAGCTCACCCTACCCTACGGGGAATAATCAGCCCCAGCATTTT
TRBV6-1	NA	TRBJ2-1	NA	CASSDTVSPNNEQFF	TGTGCCAGCAGTGATACAGTTTCACCTAACAATGAGCAGTTCTTC
TRBV12-3/TRBV12-4	TRBD1	TRBJ1-2	NA	CASGDRDASGYTF	TGTGCCAGCGGGGACAGGGACGCGAGTGGCTACACCTTC
TRBV27	NA	TRBJ1-1	NA	CASRTESRRPPEAFF	TGTGCCAGCAGAACAGAGTCCAGGCGTCCCCCTGAAGCTTTCTTT
TRBV5-1	NA	TRBJ2-7	NA	CASSLAGLSYEQYF	TGCGCCAGCAGCTTGGCCGGTCTTTCCTACGAGCAGTACTTC
TRBV18	NA	TRBJ2-5	NA	CASSPQSRETQYF	TGTGCCAGCTCACCACAATCTCGAGAGACCCAGTACTTC
TRBV5-4	NA	TRBJ2-2	NA	CASSRDWNTGELFF	TGTGCCAGCAGCCGGGACTGGAACACCGGGGAGCTGTTTTTT
TRBV5-1	NA	TRBJ1-2	NA	CASSEGGVYGYTF	TGCGCCAGCTCCGAAGGGGGGGTTTATGGCTACACCTTC
TRBV6-2/TRBV6-3	NA	TRBJ2-3	NA	CASSYLIQGENTDTQYF	TGTGCCAGCAGTTACCTCATACAGGGCGAAAACACAGATACGCAGTATTTT
TRBV28	NA	TRBJ1-1	NA	CASSIRQQAFF	TGTGCCAGCAGTATACGACAACAAGCTTTCTTT
TRBV11-2	TRBD2	TRBJ2-1	once	CASSARGAGGYNEQFF	TGTGCCAGCAGCGCCCGGGGAGCGGGGGGCTACAATGAGCAGTTCTTC
TRBV10-3	TRBD1	TRBJ1-2	NA	CAISGRGLGGYTF	TGTGCCATCAGTGGAAGGGGGCTCGGTGGCTACACCTTC
TRBV27	TRBD1	TRBJ1-6	once	CASSTQQGYNSPLHF	TGTGCCAGCAGTACCCAACAGGGGTATAATTCACCCCTCCACTTT
TRBV6-5	TRBD1	TRBJ1-2	NA	CASSSSDRGRRGYTF	TGTGCCAGCAGCTCGTCCGACAGGGGCCGACGTGGCTACACCTTC
TRBV19	NA	TRBJ1-2	NA	CASSGTPWGYTF	TGTGCCAGTAGTGGCACCCCATGGGGCTACACCTTC
TRBV18	NA	TRBJ1-2	NA	CASSPVPRGYGYTF	TGTGCCAGCTCACCGGTCCCCCGGGGCTATGGCTACACCTTC
TRBV7-2	NA	TRBJ2-7	NA	CASSSFREQYF	TGTGCCAGCAGCTCCTTCCGCGAGCAGTACTTC
TRBV5-1	TRBD2	TRBJ2-2	NA	CASSLAGGTGELFF	TGCGCCAGCAGCTTGGCGGGGGGGACCGGGGAGCTGTTTTTT
TRBV5-1	NA	TRBJ1-1	NA	CASSLLGAMGTEAFF	TGCGCCAGCAGCTTGTTGGGGGCTATGGGCACTGAAGCTTTCTTT
TRBV5-5	NA	TRBJ2-2	NA	CASSLGPRSDTGELFF	TGTGCCAGCAGCTTGGGACCGCGGAGCGACACCGGGGAGCTGTTTTTT
TRBV15	NA	TRBJ1-5	NA	CATSRAHGSNQPQHF	TGTGCCACCAGCAGAGCCCACGGTAGCAATCAGCCCCAGCATTTT